This T cell receptor beta chain was captured by sequencing in a study of control samples from healthy donors and cancer patients. The sample holds one count of this clone. The CDR3 has 14 residues. CDR1 is MGHRA and CDR2 is YSYEKL in the germline V gene. With V trimmed by 4 bases and J by 6 bases, 6 bases remained unmatched. The data were produced by immunoSEQ multiplex PCR, yet TCRdb's version contains in-frame clones alone and is incomplete. Of 95,000 to 120,000 clones listed, 70% to 85% are singletons. The sequencing sample was made of blood. The clonotype was recovered from a man younger than 35 in good health. The V and J genes are TRBV4-1 and TRBJ1-2, with 9 bases that match TRBD1. CDR3 sequence (DNA): TGCGCCAGCAGCCGATCCGGGACAGGGAATGGCTACACCTTC. This translates into CASSRSGTGNGYTF.